This is a list of T cell receptor beta chains from one sample in a study of cytomegalovirus exposure and HLA in healthy donors. Only in-frame clones appear in the TCRdb table, and some are missing; sequencing was by immunoSEQ multiplex PCR. The repertoire holds 110,000 to 150,000 clones, with about three quarters as singletons. Sequenced input: PBMCs. The receptors were gathered from a male donor in good health and CMV-seropositive. The CDR3 runs from the conserved cysteine through the conserved F or W. The D gene is left open where the match is weak. Some rows mark clone size as missing; the rest say once, few, many or name a class of expanded clone.

CDR3 protein: CASSLGAGGPRNEQFF
CDR3 DNA: TGTGCCAGCAGTTTAGGGGCGGGAGGGCCTAGGAATGAGCAGTTCTTC
clone size: -
V gene: TRBV27
D gene: TRBD2
J gene: TRBJ2-1

CDR3 protein: CASSYGLAPEQYF
CDR3 DNA: TGTGCCAGCAGCTATGGATTAGCCCCCGAGCAGTACTTC
clone size: -
V gene: TRBV5-4
D gene: -
J gene: TRBJ2-7

CDR3 protein: CASSLIVIMQGRTEAFF
CDR3 DNA: TGTGCCAGCAGCTTGATTGTAATCATGCAGGGTAGGACTGAAGCTTTCTTT
clone size: -
V gene: TRBV5-6
D gene: -
J gene: TRBJ1-1

CDR3 protein: CASRRDRPYEQYF
CDR3 DNA: TGTGCCAGCAGACGGGACAGACCCTACGAGCAGTACTTC
clone size: -
V gene: TRBV6-1
D gene: TRBD1
J gene: TRBJ2-7

CDR3 protein: CASSGTSGGVVDTQYF
CDR3 DNA: TGTGCCAGCAGCGGGACTAGCGGGGGGGTAGTCGATACGCAGTATTTT
clone size: -
V gene: TRBV2
D gene: TRBD2
J gene: TRBJ2-3

CDR3 protein: CASSPPGGNIQYF
CDR3 DNA: TGTGCCAGCAGCCCCCCAGGGGGCAACATTCAGTACTTC
clone size: -
V gene: TRBV11-2
D gene: TRBD1
J gene: TRBJ2-4

CDR3 protein: CASSPTPRGRTYEQYF
CDR3 DNA: TGTGCCAGCAGTCCTACCCCCAGGGGCCGAACCTACGAGCAGTACTTC
clone size: -
V gene: TRBV27
D gene: -
J gene: TRBJ2-7

CDR3 protein: CASSSRRGASGTF
CDR3 DNA: TGTGCCAGCAGCTCCCGTCGAGGAGCGTCGGGAACCTTC
clone size: -
V gene: TRBV11-2
D gene: -
J gene: TRBJ1-2

CDR3 protein: CASSLEGSGDGTNYGYTF
CDR3 DNA: TGCGCCAGCAGCTTGGAGGGATCGGGGGACGGTACTAACTATGGCTACACCTTC
clone size: few
V gene: TRBV5-1
D gene: -
J gene: TRBJ1-2

CDR3 protein: CASSQEGSTSGSASGANVLTF
CDR3 DNA: TGTGCCAGCAGCCAAGAGGGAAGTACTAGCGGGAGCGCCTCTGGGGCCAACGTCCTGACTTTC
clone size: -
V gene: TRBV4-2
D gene: TRBD2
J gene: TRBJ2-6

CDR3 protein: CASSTRQGSYEQYF
CDR3 DNA: TGTGCCAGCAGCACCAGGCAGGGCTCCTACGAGCAGTACTTC
clone size: -
V gene: TRBV7-2
D gene: -
J gene: TRBJ2-7

CDR3 protein: CASSDSNLAGGCSYEQYF
CDR3 DNA: TGTGCCAGCAGTGACTCGAATCTAGCGGGAGGTTGCTCCTACGAGCAGTACTTC
clone size: few
V gene: TRBV6-4
D gene: TRBD2
J gene: TRBJ2-7

CDR3 protein: CASRHRGTEAFF
CDR3 DNA: TGTGCCAGCAGGCACAGGGGCACTGAAGCTTTCTTT
clone size: once
V gene: TRBV5-8
D gene: TRBD1
J gene: TRBJ1-1

CDR3 protein: CASSKKSPHAGTGGAYYGYTF
CDR3 DNA: TGTGCCAGCAGCAAAAAAAGTCCCCACGCGGGGACAGGGGGCGCGTACTATGGCTACACCTTC
clone size: -
V gene: TRBV21-1
D gene: -
J gene: TRBJ1-2

CDR3 protein: CASSGQAARHEQFF
CDR3 DNA: TGTGCCAGCAGTGGACAGGCGGCTAGGCATGAGCAGTTCTTC
clone size: -
V gene: TRBV2
D gene: -
J gene: TRBJ2-1

CDR3 protein: CASSQEVGLAGFSSTDTQYF
CDR3 DNA: TGCGCCAGCAGCCAAGAGGTAGGGCTAGCGGGATTCTCGTCCACAGATACGCAGTATTTT
clone size: -
V gene: TRBV4-3
D gene: TRBD2
J gene: TRBJ2-3

CDR3 protein: CASSEALAGGTQYF
CDR3 DNA: TGTGCCAGCAGTGAAGCTCTAGCGGGGGGTACCCAGTACTTC
clone size: -
V gene: TRBV2
D gene: TRBD2
J gene: TRBJ2-5

CDR3 protein: CASSHPNGREEETQYF
CDR3 DNA: TGTGCCAGCAGCCACCCAAATGGGCGGGAGGAAGAGACCCAGTACTTC
clone size: once
V gene: TRBV7-9
D gene: TRBD2
J gene: TRBJ2-5

CDR3 protein: CASSLGRQFTGELFF
CDR3 DNA: TGTGCCAGCAGCTTGGGCCGACAGTTCACCGGGGAGCTGTTTTTT
clone size: -
V gene: TRBV5-8
D gene: -
J gene: TRBJ2-2

CDR3 protein: CASSMRTSGGAKDTQYF
CDR3 DNA: TGTGCCAGTAGTATGAGAACTAGCGGGGGGGCCAAAGATACGCAGTATTTT
clone size: -
V gene: TRBV19
D gene: TRBD2
J gene: TRBJ2-3

CDR3 protein: CASSQGLPEAFF
CDR3 DNA: TGTGCCAGCAGCCAGGGTTTGCCTGAAGCTTTCTTT
clone size: -
V gene: TRBV7-9
D gene: -
J gene: TRBJ1-1

CDR3 protein: CASSLRLAGFNEQFF
CDR3 DNA: TGTGCCAGCAGCTTAAGACTAGCGGGTTTTAATGAGCAGTTCTTC
clone size: -
V gene: TRBV7-3
D gene: TRBD2
J gene: TRBJ2-1

CDR3 protein: CASSVEWAGELFF
CDR3 DNA: TGTGCCAGCAGCGTGGAGTGGGCCGGGGAGCTGTTTTTT
clone size: few
V gene: TRBV9
D gene: -
J gene: TRBJ2-2

CDR3 protein: CASSQVYFTDAQYF
CDR3 DNA: TGTGCCAGCAGCCAAGTGTACTTCACAGATGCGCAGTATTTT
clone size: -
V gene: TRBV14
D gene: -
J gene: TRBJ2-3

CDR3 protein: CASSASGDGTGWVKTQYF
CDR3 DNA: TGTGCCAGCAGCGCCTCCGGCGACGGGACAGGGTGGGTGAAGACCCAGTACTTC
clone size: -
V gene: TRBV5-6
D gene: TRBD1
J gene: TRBJ2-5

CDR3 protein: CASSLGPFSAGDNEQFF
CDR3 DNA: TGTGCCAGCAGCTTGGGGCCTTTTTCTGCGGGTGACAATGAGCAGTTCTTC
clone size: -
V gene: TRBV5-6
D gene: -
J gene: TRBJ2-1

CDR3 protein: CSISGANYGYTF
CDR3 DNA: TGCAGCATTTCAGGGGCAAACTATGGCTACACCTTC
clone size: -
V gene: TRBV29-1
D gene: -
J gene: TRBJ1-2

CDR3 protein: CASRPGLGVGNEQFF
CDR3 DNA: TGTGCCAGCAGACCCGGACTAGGGGTTGGTAATGAGCAGTTCTTC
clone size: -
V gene: TRBV7-6
D gene: TRBD2
J gene: TRBJ2-1

CDR3 protein: CASSLSSQGVEQYF
CDR3 DNA: TGTGCCAGCAGCTTATCTTCCCAGGGGGTAGAGCAGTACTTC
clone size: -
V gene: TRBV13
D gene: TRBD1
J gene: TRBJ2-7

CDR3 protein: CASDTGQGLYEQYF
CDR3 DNA: TGTGCCAGCGATACCGGACAGGGACTCTACGAGCAGTACTTC
clone size: -
V gene: TRBV25-1
D gene: TRBD1
J gene: TRBJ2-7

CDR3 protein: CASSSETYYGYTF
CDR3 DNA: TGCGCCAGCAGCTCGGAGACCTACTATGGCTACACCTTC
clone size: -
V gene: TRBV5-1
D gene: -
J gene: TRBJ1-2

CDR3 protein: CASSLQGAVGEDQYF
CDR3 DNA: TGTGCCAGTAGTCTACAGGGGGCAGTCGGAGAGGACCAGTACTTC
clone size: few
V gene: TRBV19
D gene: TRBD1
J gene: TRBJ2-5

CDR3 protein: CASSSGNTDTQYF
CDR3 DNA: TGTGCCAGCAGCTCCGGGAACACAGATACGCAGTATTTT
clone size: -
V gene: TRBV6-6
D gene: -
J gene: TRBJ2-3

CDR3 protein: CASSFLNPTVSNQPQHF
CDR3 DNA: TGTGCCAGCAGTTTCCTGAACCCGACAGTAAGCAATCAGCCCCAGCATTTT
clone size: -
V gene: TRBV28
D gene: -
J gene: TRBJ1-5

CDR3 protein: CASSLGRSYEQYF
CDR3 DNA: TGTGCCAGCAGCTTAGGCAGGTCCTACGAGCAGTACTTC
clone size: -
V gene: TRBV7-3
D gene: -
J gene: TRBJ2-7

CDR3 protein: CASSQEQGGSEKLFF
CDR3 DNA: TGTGCCAGCAGCCAGGAACAGGGGGGCAGTGAAAAACTGTTTTTT
clone size: few
V gene: TRBV4-2
D gene: TRBD1
J gene: TRBJ1-4

CDR3 protein: CSVAGTTSTDTQYF
CDR3 DNA: TGCAGCGTAGCCGGGACTACTAGCACAGATACGCAGTATTTT
clone size: -
V gene: TRBV29-1
D gene: TRBD2
J gene: TRBJ2-3

CDR3 protein: CASSQAGQRYNEQFF
CDR3 DNA: TGTGCCAGCAGCCAAGCGGGACAAAGATACAATGAGCAGTTCTTC
clone size: -
V gene: TRBV4-2
D gene: -
J gene: TRBJ2-1

CDR3 protein: CARDTLRAIYF
CDR3 DNA: TGCGCCAGGGACACACTTCGGGCCATATATTTT
clone size: -
V gene: TRBV10-1
D gene: -
J gene: TRBJ1-3

CDR3 protein: CASSQEQGAYEQYF
CDR3 DNA: TGCGCCAGCAGCCAAGAACAGGGAGCCTACGAGCAGTACTTC
clone size: -
V gene: TRBV4-1
D gene: -
J gene: TRBJ2-7